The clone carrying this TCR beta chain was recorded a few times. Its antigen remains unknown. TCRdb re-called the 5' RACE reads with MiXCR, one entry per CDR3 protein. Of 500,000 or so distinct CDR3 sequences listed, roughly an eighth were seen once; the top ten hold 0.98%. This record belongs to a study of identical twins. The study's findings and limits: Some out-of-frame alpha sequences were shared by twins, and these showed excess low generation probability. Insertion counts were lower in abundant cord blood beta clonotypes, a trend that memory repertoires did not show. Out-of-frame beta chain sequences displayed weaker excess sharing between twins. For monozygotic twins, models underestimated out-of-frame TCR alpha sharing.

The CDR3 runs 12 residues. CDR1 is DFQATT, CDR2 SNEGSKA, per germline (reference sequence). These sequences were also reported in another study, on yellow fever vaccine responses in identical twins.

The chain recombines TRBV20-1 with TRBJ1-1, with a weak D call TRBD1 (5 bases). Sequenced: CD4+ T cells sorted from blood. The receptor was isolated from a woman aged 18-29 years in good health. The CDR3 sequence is CNAGRTNTEAFF. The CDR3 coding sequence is TGCAACGCGGGACGGACAAACACTGAAGCTTTCTTT.